The 4 T cell receptor beta chains in this list originate from one sample, sequenced in a study of T-cell memory formation after mild COVID-19 (dated by TCRdb to the early 2020s). The library was produced with 5' RACE. Instrument on record: Illumina NovaSeq 6000. The public reads were quality trimmed at Q25 with fastp and then assembled into clones with MiXCR by TCRdb, keeping productive beta chains. Rows matching on CDR3 protein sequence are summarized as one entry with the most common DNA and genes. For this sample the table gives about 140,000 distinct CDR3 sequences, of which roughly 14% were detected only once. The top ten clones comprise less than 15% of the sample. Specimen: PBMCs or a T cell subset sorted from them (not recorded which). These receptors all come from an adult woman who had mild COVID-19 (a few samples of this study predate the infection). The sample titles of this study are shuffled in the database, so cell type and time point are left out; the donor was told from shared clones.

This clonotype has more than one count but fewer than ten. The V gene is TRBV7-6, the J gene TRBJ1-5; D uncertain. The CDR3 is 15 amino acids. Trimming took 3 bases from V and 4 from J, leaving 13 bases between them. Germline lookup yields CDR1 SGHVS and CDR2 FNYEAQ. CDR3 in amino acids: CASSFGSGVNQPQHF. The DNA of the CDR3 is TGTGCCAGCAGCTTCGGTAGCGGGGTAAATCAGCCCCAGCATTTT.

V and J are TRBV24-1 and TRBJ1-2; D possibly corresponds to TRBD1 (5 bases). Looked up from germline, CDR1 is KGHDR and CDR2 is SFDVKD. The CDR3 is made up of 13 amino acids. V was pared by 9 bases and J by 8 bases, with 18 bases between. The chain's CDR3 is CATSGTAVEGYTF. The CDR3 region has the DNA TGTGCCACCTCGGGGACGGCCGTAGAAGGCTACACCTTC.

The chain links TRBV2 to TRBJ1-5; the D gene is possibly TRBD1 (5 bases). CDR3 length: 14 residues. Germline lookup yields CDR1 SNHLY and CDR2 FYNNEI. Trimming took 7 bases from V and 1 from J, leaving 11 bases between them. CDR3 nucleotides: TGTGCCAGCAAGCAGGGTGTAAGCAATCAGCCCCAGCATTTT. Protein: CASKQGVSNQPQHF. Together with reference TRBV2 and TRBJ1-5, the CDR3 gives the full variable domain: EPEVTQTPSHQVTQMGQEVILRCVPISNHLYFYWYRQILGQKVEFLVSFYNNEISEKSEIFDDQFSVERPDGSNFTLKIRSTKLEDSAMYFCASKQGVSNQPQHFGDGTRLSIL.

This clonotype was recorded a few times. V and J are TRBV7-2 and TRBJ2-7, with 8 bases matching TRBD1. V lost 2 bases and J lost 2; bases outside the gene matches: 5. From germline, CDR1 is SGHTA and CDR2 FQGNSA. The CDR3 is 15 residues long. In DNA, the CDR3 is TGTGCCAGCAGCTTATCAGGACAGGGCCCCTACGAGCAGTACTTC. This sequence encodes CASSLSGQGPYEQYF.